The following is a T cell receptor beta chain sequence with its context. This sample includes further DNA sequences coding for the same CDR3. Clones were read by immunoSEQ multiplex PCR, and TCRdb kept only the in-frame ones, dropping some. The data hold about 770,000 clones, with roughly 72% observed a single time. The data are from a study of shared clonotypes between healthy human individuals. The sequencing input was memory CD4+ T cells sorted from blood. Indicated subset: CD45RA-negative fraction. The source is a woman younger than 45 in good health.

The CDR3 region has the DNA TGTGCCAGTAGGGGCACAAGCACAGATACGCAGTATTTT. It is translated as CASRGTSTDTQYF. The rearrangement joins TRBV19 to TRBJ2-3; no firm D call. Per the germline V gene, CDR1 is LNHDA and CDR2 is SQIVND (reference sequence). CDR3 length: 13 amino acids. V lost 6 bases and J 0 bases, leaving 7 bases between the germline ends.